A selection of T cell receptor beta chains follows, all from one sample in a study of CD8+ T cells in alopecia areata. Profiling relied on immunoSEQ multiplex PCR, and the TCRdb table lists in-frame clones only, not all of them. Here the sample spans roughly 200,000 clones, 63% being singletons. Sequencing used CD4+ T cells sorted from blood, obtained at week 0. These receptors were collected from a human donor with alopecia areata. CDR3s leave out the opening cysteine and the closing phenylalanine or tryptophan. Each record gives: J gene, D gene, V gene, CDR3 protein. D genes are given only for firm matches.

>TRBJ1-5|-|TRBV29-1
SAGWTENQPQH
>TRBJ1-5|-|TRBV27
ASSGGLGGSNQPQH
>TRBJ1-2|-|TRBV29-1
SVSGFGGYT
>TRBJ2-7|TRBD1|TRBV7-9
ASSSEWDSRAYEQY
>TRBJ2-7|TRBD1|TRBV4-1
ASSQGTGRQY
>TRBJ2-1|-|TRBV27
ASSLPGRDEQF
>TRBJ2-2|TRBD1|TRBV5-4
ASSEGQGRTGELF
>TRBJ1-1|-|TRBV6-5
ASSNPMNTEAF
>TRBJ1-2|-|TRBV2
ASTDSEWGYGYT
>TRBJ2-7|-|TRBV4-3
ASSQVGQGKQY